Below, 4 T cell receptor beta chains from the same sample are listed, as sequenced in a study of blood T cell repertoires in COVID-19. Profiling relied on immunoSEQ multiplex PCR, and the TCRdb table lists in-frame clones only, not all of them. The table lists roughly 140,000 clones, 84% of them singletons. Material: peripheral blood. Source of these receptors: a woman aged 45-60 years in a cohort sampled during active or convalescent COVID-19.

This chain's CDR3 is CASSLARGSTDNTIYF. The CDR3 nucleotides read TGTGCCAGCAGCTTAGCGAGAGGGAGCACAGATAACACCATATATTTT. The J gene is TRBJ1-3, the V gene TRBV7-6, with D hard to call. This CDR3 spans 16 amino acids. Germline CDR1 is SGHVS and CDR2 is FNYEAQ. V shed 0 bases and J shed 7 bases, with 16 bases lying between them.

This clone has just one count. CDR3 residues: CASSIAASGGPYQETQYF. The CDR3, as DNA: TGTGCCAGTAGTATAGCCGCTAGCGGGGGACCATACCAAGAGACCCAGTACTTC. The chain combines TRBV19 with TRBJ2-5; 10 nucleotides agree with TRBD2. J was trimmed by 0 bases and V by 1 base; bases with no gene match: 8. Germline assignment: CDR1 LNHDA and CDR2 SQIVND (reference sequence). The CDR3 is 18 amino acids.

This rearrangement joins TRBV28 to TRBJ2-5; 7 nucleotides align to TRBD1. Trimming cost V 4 bases and J 0 bases; bases outside gene matches: 5. Per the germline V gene, CDR1 is MDHEN and CDR2 is SYDVKM. CDR3 length: 15 amino acids. CDR3 sequence reads: CASSSGTVNQETQYF. CDR3 in DNA: TGTGCCAGCAGTTCCGGGACAGTGAACCAAGAGACCCAGTACTTC.

The chain recombines TRBV19 with TRBJ1-3; D is uncertain. Trimming cost V 5 bases and J 0 bases, with 14 bases left between them. This CDR3 is built from 16 residues. From germline, CDR1 is LNHDA and CDR2 SQIVND (reference sequence). For the CDR3, the DNA is TGTGCCAGTAGTGCTCTCGATCTGAGCTCTGGAAACACCATATATTTT. It yields the protein CASSALDLSSGNTIYF.